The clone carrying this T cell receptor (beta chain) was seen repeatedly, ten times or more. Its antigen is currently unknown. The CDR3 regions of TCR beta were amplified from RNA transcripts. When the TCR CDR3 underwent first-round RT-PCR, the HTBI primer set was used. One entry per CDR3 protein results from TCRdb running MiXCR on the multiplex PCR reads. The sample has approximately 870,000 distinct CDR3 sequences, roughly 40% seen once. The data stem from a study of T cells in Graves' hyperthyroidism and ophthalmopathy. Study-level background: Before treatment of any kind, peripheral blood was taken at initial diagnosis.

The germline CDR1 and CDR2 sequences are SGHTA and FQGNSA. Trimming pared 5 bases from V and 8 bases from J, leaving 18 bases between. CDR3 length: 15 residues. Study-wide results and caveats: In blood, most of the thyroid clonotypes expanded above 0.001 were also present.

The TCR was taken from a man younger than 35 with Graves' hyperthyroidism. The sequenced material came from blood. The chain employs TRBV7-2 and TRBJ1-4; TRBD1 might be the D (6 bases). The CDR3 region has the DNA TGTGCCAGCAGCGACCCACGGACAGTAAAGGAAAAACTGTTTTTT. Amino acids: CASSDPRTVKEKLFF.